This TCR beta chain appears in the sequencing data of a study of cytomegalovirus exposure and HLA in healthy donors. The PCR was carried out with 60 Vbeta primers and 13 Jbeta primers. Profiling relied on immunoSEQ multiplex PCR, and the TCRdb table lists in-frame clones only, not all of them. The repertoire includes over 100,000 clones, around three quarters of them detected once, and around 3% sits in the top ten. On this clone itself: Its specificity is not known.

The germline V gene has CDR1 SGDLS and CDR2 YYNGEE. Trimming cost V 4 bases and J 1 base; bases outside gene matches: 4. The CDR3 is 15 residues long. Findings of the study overall: Productive status was seen about 90% or about 30% of the time for most TCR beta V segments in an earlier analysis. Fewer N-insertions (relative to the approximately 670-donor mean) were reportedly seen in an Asian-associated ancestry cluster in a later analysis. In a later analysis, specific HLA alleles were associated with around 17,000 TCR beta sequences at a 0.05 false discovery rate.

The chain links TRBV9 to TRBJ2-7, with 11 bases identical to TRBD2. The source material was PBMCs. The TCR was taken from a woman aged 25 to 39 in good health and CMV-seropositive. The CDR3 DNA reads as TGTGCCAGCAGCCCTAGCGGGGGGCATTCCTACGAGCAGTACTTC. Amino acid sequence: CASSPSGGHSYEQYF.